A single sample is the source of the 19 T cell receptor beta chains below, sequenced in a study of response to subunit inactivated influenza vaccine. TCRdb fed the RT-PCR reads into MiXCR, producing one record per CDR3 protein. The sample has 550,000 to 800,000 distinct CDR3 sequences, 15% to 18% seen once. Sequences were derived from PBMCs from blood, sampled 11 to 12 days after vaccination. The receptor source for this set is a man aged 45-65 years who received an inactivated influenza vaccine.

DNA of the CDR3: TGCAGCGTTGGTCTTGGGACAGCCTACGAGCAGTACTTC. Translating gives CSVGLGTAYEQYF. J is TRBJ2-7 and V is TRBV29-1, with 7 bases that match TRBD1. The CDR3 length is 13 residues. Germline CDR1 is SQVTM and CDR2 is ANQGSEA. J lost 2 bases, V lost 4 bases, and 5 bases had no gene match.

The table lists this clonotype with a few counts. The genes are TRBV20-1 and TRBJ2-1; a weak D match, TRBD1 (5 bases). The CDR3 loop spans 12 amino acids. Germline loops: CDR1 DFQATT, CDR2 SNEGSKA (reference sequence). The V gene lost 6 bases and the J gene lost 5 bases, with 11 bases spanning the gap. The DNA for the CDR3 is TGCAGTGCCAGGGCCTTTCACAATGAGCAGTTCTTC. Residues: CSARAFHNEQFF.

This clonotype has just a few counts. The V call is TRBV20-1, the J call TRBJ2-1, with 9 bases fitting TRBD2. In germline, CDR1 is DFQATT, CDR2 SNEGSKA (reference sequence). The CDR3 length is 16 residues. V lost 1 base and J lost 2; bases outside the gene matches: 6. The CDR3 DNA reads TGCAGTGCTAGAGGGATCGCGGGAGGGGCCTACAATGAGCAGTTCTTC. It specifies CSARGIAGGAYNEQFF.

In this sample, this clonotype turned up a few times. This sequence joins TRBV20-1 and TRBJ2-1; 10 bases map to TRBD2. This CDR3 is built from 17 residues. Per the germline V gene, CDR1 is DFQATT and CDR2 is SNEGSKA (reference sequence). The V gene end was trimmed by 3 bases and the J gene end by 6 bases; junction bases not matched to a gene: 14. This CDR3 reads CSASKPKGLAGANEQFF. CDR3 DNA: TGCAGTGCTAGTAAACCGAAGGGGCTAGCGGGGGCCAATGAGCAGTTCTTC.

This clonotype was detected a few times. The J gene is TRBJ2-7, the V gene TRBV20-1; 9 bases match TRBD1. The CDR3 is made up of 14 amino acids. V gave up 6 bases and J gave up 6 bases; unmatched junction bases: 12. Germline loops: CDR1 DFQATT, CDR2 SNEGSKA (reference sequence). CDR3 region: CSASAGTGFIEQYF. CDR3 bases: TGCAGTGCCTCAGCCGGGACAGGGTTCATCGAGCAGTACTTC.

This clonotype was found a few times. The gene calls are TRBV6-2 or TRBV6-3 and TRBJ1-2; TRBD1 is a possible D gene (6 bases). This CDR3 spans 14 amino acids. V was shortened by 2 bases and J by 4 bases, with 11 bases between the two germline ends. CDR1 MNHEY and CDR2 SVGEGT come from the germline V gene. CDR3 DNA sequence: TGTGCCAGCAGTTACCTCGACAGGAGCTATGGCTACACCTTC. This translates into CASSYLDRSYGYTF.

This clonotype was counted only a few times. The chain couples TRBV20-1 to TRBJ1-1, with 7 nucleotides matching TRBD1. Germline CDR1 and CDR2: DFQATT and SNEGSKA (reference sequence). CDR3 length: 13 amino acids. V dropped 5 bases and J dropped 1; count of bases not matched to a gene: 4. For the CDR3, the DNA is TGCAGTGCTGAGGGGGCCCCGAACACTGAAGCTTTCTTT. Translated, it gives CSAEGAPNTEAFF.

V and J are TRBV4-1 and TRBJ2-7, with 7 bases that match TRBD2. The junction had 4 bases not matched to a gene; V was cut back by 2 bases and J by 0 bases. This CDR3 comprises 15 residues. Germline V gene data show CDR1 as MGHRA and CDR2 as YSYEKL. The CDR3 sequence: CASSQFGGSSYEQYF. Here the CDR3 DNA reads TGCGCCAGCAGCCAATTCGGGGGGAGCTCCTACGAGCAGTACTTC.

This chain connects TRBV11-2 to TRBJ2-5; the D is unclear. The CDR3 is made up of 13 amino acids. V lost 1 base and J 4 bases, leaving 7 bases between the germline ends. The germline gives CDR1 SGHAT, CDR2 FQNNGV. CDR3 sequence (DNA): TGTGCCAGCAGCTTAGCCGCTCCAGAGACCCAGTACTTC. This encodes CASSLAAPETQYF.

This chain connects TRBV6-1 to TRBJ2-3; 11 bases are shared with TRBD2. CDR3 length equals 15 residues. Germline V gene sequence: CDR1 MNHNS, CDR2 SASEGT. Trimming took 5 bases from V and 5 from J; bases not matched to a gene: 6. The CDR3 region is CASSPPGLAVDTQYF. DNA of the CDR3: TGTGCCAGCAGTCCTCCGGGACTAGCGGTAGATACGCAGTATTTT.

The J gene is TRBJ2-3, the V gene TRBV5-1; 7 positions match TRBD2. Per the germline V gene, CDR1 is SGHRS and CDR2 is YFSETQ. V lost 2 bases to trimming and J lost 3 bases; unmatched junction nucleotides: 6. This CDR3 has 15 residues. The CDR3 loop is CASSFGQGGTDTQYF. In DNA, the CDR3 is TGCGCCAGCAGCTTTGGCCAGGGAGGGACAGATACGCAGTATTTT.

V is TRBV5-6 and J is TRBJ2-3; D call uncertain. Trimming left V 3 bases short and J 4 bases short, with 6 bases between. Germline V lookup: CDR1 SGHDT, CDR2 YYEEEE. This CDR3 comprises 12 residues. DNA for the CDR3: TGTGCCAGCAGCTCCGCCGCAGATACGCAGTATTTT. This codes for CASSSAADTQYF.

The sample holds many counts of this clonotype. The V and J genes are TRBV4-2 and TRBJ2-3; perhaps TRBD1 as D (5 bases). V gave up 3 bases and J gave up 2 bases, with 12 bases separating them. This CDR3 has 15 residues. Looked up from germline, CDR1 is LGHNA and CDR2 is YNFKEQ. CDR3 nucleotide sequence: TGTGCCAGCAGCCAGACACAGGAGTCCACAGATACGCAGTATTTT. It is translated as CASSQTQESTDTQYF.

V usage is TRBV5-1 and J usage is TRBJ2-5; perhaps TRBD1 as D (6 bases). This CDR3 has 14 residues. Per germline, CDR1 SGHRS and CDR2 YFSETQ. Trimming took 0 bases from V and 4 from J, leaving 10 bases between them. CDR3 in DNA: TGCGCCAGCAGCTTGGTTTTGGGGGCAGAGACCCAGTACTTC. Its translation is CASSLVLGAETQYF.

Only a few counts were recorded for this clonotype. This chain links TRBV15 with TRBJ1-6, with D unclear. CDR3 length: 15 amino acids. Trimming shortened V by 1 base and J by 7 bases, and 11 bases separated the two germline ends. Germline V gives CDR1 LNHNV, CDR2 YYDKDF (reference sequence). The CDR3 spells CATSRGAQPNSPLHF. Written as DNA, the CDR3 is TGTGCCACCAGCAGAGGAGCACAGCCAAATTCACCCCTCCACTTT.

This clonotype was observed a few times. V usage is TRBV5-1 and J usage is TRBJ1-1, with 9 positions matching TRBD1. Germline V gives CDR1 SGHRS, CDR2 YFSETQ. CDR3 size: 15 residues. The V segment lost 0 bases and the J segment 4 bases; nucleotides outside the gene matches: 4. The CDR3: CASSLGDREVTEAFF. CDR3 nucleotide sequence: TGCGCCAGCAGCTTGGGGGACAGGGAGGTCACTGAAGCTTTCTTT.

This clonotype was counted a few times. V is TRBV20-1 and J is TRBJ1-4, with no clear D. The germline V gene has CDR1 DFQATT and CDR2 SNEGSKA (reference sequence). Trimming shortened V by 6 bases and J by 7 bases, and 15 bases separated the two germline ends. This CDR3 has 13 residues. In DNA form, the CDR3 reads TGCAGTGCGCCTGGAGGGATTGTTGAAAAACTGTTTTTT. Its translation: CSAPGGIVEKLFF.

This clonotype came up a few times. The genes are TRBV19 and TRBJ2-2; 7 bases are shared with TRBD1. Trimming removed 4 bases from V and 4 bases from J; junction bases left unmatched: 3. The CDR3 consists of 14 residues. Germline-derived CDR1 and CDR2 are LNHDA and SQIVND (reference sequence). The CDR3 DNA follows: TGTGCCAGTAGTACGCACAGGGGCACCGGGGAGCTGTTTTTT. This translates into CASSTHRGTGELFF.

There are many counts of this clonotype. The V call is TRBV4-3, the J call TRBJ2-2; D call uncertain. The CDR3 has 15 residues. V was clipped by 1 base and J by 4 bases, with 10 bases between them. Germline-derived CDR1 and CDR2 are LGHNA and YSLEER. Here the CDR3 reads CASSQVTPSTGELFF. Here the CDR3 DNA reads TGCGCCAGCAGCCAAGTCACCCCGAGCACCGGGGAGCTGTTTTTT.